The clone carrying this TCR beta chain came up many times. Its antigen is still unknown. This entry belongs to a study of T cell repertoires in cytomegalovirus infection. Study-wide background: Shared public TCR beta signatures pointed to both CMV infection and a matching HLA type.

Overall study findings and caveats: Across the ex vivo response, the dominant clonotypes were HLA-C-restricted CMV-specific TCR beta clonotypes. Totalled public TCR beta family frequency picked out people who carried CMV plus the relevant HLA.

Germline CDR1 is SGHTA and CDR2 is FQGNSA. V was pared by 1 base and J by 10 bases, with 14 bases between. CDR3 length: 15 amino acids. TCRdb fed the reads into MiXCR, producing one record per CDR3 protein. This table has some 600,000 distinct CDR3 sequences, approximately 24% appearing once. This TCR derives from a human donor in good health (CMV status not recorded). Some clones in this sample may be carry-over from other donors' samples. The sequencing sample was made of CD8+ T cells from PBMCs. V usage is TRBV7-2 and J usage is TRBJ1-6, with D possibly being TRBD1 (5 bases). CDR3 in DNA: TGTGCCAGCAGCTTAGAACGCAGGGTAGGGTCACCCCTCCACTTT. Encoded protein: CASSLERRVGSPLHF.